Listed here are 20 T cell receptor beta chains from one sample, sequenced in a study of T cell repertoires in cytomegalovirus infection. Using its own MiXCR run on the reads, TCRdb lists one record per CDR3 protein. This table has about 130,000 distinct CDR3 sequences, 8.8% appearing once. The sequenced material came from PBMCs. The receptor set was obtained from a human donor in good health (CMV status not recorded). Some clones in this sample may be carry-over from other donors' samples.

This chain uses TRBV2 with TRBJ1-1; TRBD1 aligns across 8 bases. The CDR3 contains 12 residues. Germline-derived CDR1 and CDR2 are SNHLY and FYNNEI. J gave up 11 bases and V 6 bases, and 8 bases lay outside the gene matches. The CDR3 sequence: CASSLWTGPAFF. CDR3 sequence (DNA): TGTGCCAGCAGCTTATGGACAGGGCCGGCTTTCTTT.

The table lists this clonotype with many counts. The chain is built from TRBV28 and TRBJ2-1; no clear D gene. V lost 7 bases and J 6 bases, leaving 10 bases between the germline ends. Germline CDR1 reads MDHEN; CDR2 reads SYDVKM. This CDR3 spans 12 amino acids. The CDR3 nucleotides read TGTGCCAGCAAAGAGGTCGGCAATGAGCAGTTCTTC. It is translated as CASKEVGNEQFF.

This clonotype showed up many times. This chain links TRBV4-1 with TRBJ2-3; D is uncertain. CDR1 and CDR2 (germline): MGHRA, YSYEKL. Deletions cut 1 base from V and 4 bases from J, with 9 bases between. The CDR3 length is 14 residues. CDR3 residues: CASSQAARPDTQYF. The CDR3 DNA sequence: TGCGCCAGCAGCCAAGCGGCCCGGCCAGATACGCAGTATTTT.

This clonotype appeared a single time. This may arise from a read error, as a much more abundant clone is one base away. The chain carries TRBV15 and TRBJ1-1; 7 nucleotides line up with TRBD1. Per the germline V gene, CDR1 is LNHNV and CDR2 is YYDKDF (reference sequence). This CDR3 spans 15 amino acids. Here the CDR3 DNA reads TGTGCCACCAGCCCTAACGAACCGGACAGGACTGTAGCTTTCTTT. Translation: CATSPNEPDRTVAFF.

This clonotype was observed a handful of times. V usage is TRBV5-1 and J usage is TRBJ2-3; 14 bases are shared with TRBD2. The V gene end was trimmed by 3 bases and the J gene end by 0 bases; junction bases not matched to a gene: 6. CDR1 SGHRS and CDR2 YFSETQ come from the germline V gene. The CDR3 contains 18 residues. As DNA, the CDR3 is TGCGCCAGCAGCTCTGGACTAGCGGGGGGCGTAAGCACAGATACGCAGTATTTT. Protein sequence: CASSSGLAGGVSTDTQYF. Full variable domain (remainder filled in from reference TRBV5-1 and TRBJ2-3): KAGVTQTPRYLIKTRGQQVTLSCSPISGHRSVSWYQQTPGQGLQFLFEYFSETQRNKGNFPGRFSGRQFSNSRSEMNVSTLELGDSALYLCASSSGLAGGVSTDTQYFGPGTRLTVL.

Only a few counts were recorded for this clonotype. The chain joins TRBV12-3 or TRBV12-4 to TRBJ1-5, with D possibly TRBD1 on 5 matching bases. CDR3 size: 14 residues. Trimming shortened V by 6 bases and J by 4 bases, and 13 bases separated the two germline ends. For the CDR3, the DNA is TGTGCCAGCAGCCCTCCCGCAGGGAATCAGCCCCAGCATTTT. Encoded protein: CASSPPAGNQPQHF.

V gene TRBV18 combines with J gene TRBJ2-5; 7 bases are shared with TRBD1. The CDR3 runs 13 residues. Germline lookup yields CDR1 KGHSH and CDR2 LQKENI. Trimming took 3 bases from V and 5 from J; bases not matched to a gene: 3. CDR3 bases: TGTGCCAGCTCACCGACAGGGTTGGAGACCCAGTACTTC. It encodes CASSPTGLETQYF.

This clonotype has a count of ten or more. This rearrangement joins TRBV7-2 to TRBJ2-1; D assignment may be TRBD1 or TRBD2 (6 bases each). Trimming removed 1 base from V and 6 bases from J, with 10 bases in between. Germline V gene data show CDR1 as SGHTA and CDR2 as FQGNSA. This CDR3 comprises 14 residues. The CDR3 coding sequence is TGTGCCAGCAGCTTAGGGGGGGCGGCCAATGAGCAGTTCTTC. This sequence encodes CASSLGGAANEQFF. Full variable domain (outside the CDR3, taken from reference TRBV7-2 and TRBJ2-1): GAGVSQSPSNKVTEKGKDVELRCDPISGHTALYWYRQSLGQGLEFLIYFQGNSAPDKSGLPSDRFSAERTGGSVSTLTIQRTQQEDSAVYLCASSLGGAANEQFFGPGTRLTVL.

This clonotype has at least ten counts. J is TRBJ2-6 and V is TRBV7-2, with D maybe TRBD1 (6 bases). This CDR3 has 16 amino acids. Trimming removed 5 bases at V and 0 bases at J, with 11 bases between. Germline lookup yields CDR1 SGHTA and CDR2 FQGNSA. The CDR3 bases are TGTGCCAGCAGCCGGACAGCTGGCTCTGGGGCCAACGTCCTGACTTTC. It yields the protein CASSRTAGSGANVLTF.

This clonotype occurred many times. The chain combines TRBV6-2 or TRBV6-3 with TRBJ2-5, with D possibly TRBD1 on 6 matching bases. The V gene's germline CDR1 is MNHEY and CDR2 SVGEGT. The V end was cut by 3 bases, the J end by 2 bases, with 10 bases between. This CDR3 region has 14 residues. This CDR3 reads CASSYGTRQETQYF. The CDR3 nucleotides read TGTGCCAGCAGTTATGGGACAAGGCAAGAGACCCAGTACTTC.

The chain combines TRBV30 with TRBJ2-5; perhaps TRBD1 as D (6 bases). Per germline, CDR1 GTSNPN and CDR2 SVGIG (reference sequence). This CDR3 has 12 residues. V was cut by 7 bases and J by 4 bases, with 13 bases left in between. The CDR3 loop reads CAFDRLGETQYF. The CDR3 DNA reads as TGTGCCTTCGACAGGTTGGGAGAGACCCAGTACTTC.

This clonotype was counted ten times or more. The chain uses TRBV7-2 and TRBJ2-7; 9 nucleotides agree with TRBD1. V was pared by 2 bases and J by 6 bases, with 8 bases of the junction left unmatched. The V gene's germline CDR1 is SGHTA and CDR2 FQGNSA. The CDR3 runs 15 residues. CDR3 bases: TGTGCCAGCAGCTTAATGACAGGGGGTTTAGCCGAGCAGTACTTC. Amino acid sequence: CASSLMTGGLAEQYF.

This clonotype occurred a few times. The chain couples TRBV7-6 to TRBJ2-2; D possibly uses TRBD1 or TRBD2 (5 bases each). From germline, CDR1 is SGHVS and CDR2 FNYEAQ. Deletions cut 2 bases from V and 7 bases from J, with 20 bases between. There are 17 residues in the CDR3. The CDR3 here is CASSLSPAGFGSGELFF. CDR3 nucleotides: TGTGCCAGCAGCTTAAGCCCCGCAGGGTTTGGGAGCGGGGAGCTGTTTTTT.

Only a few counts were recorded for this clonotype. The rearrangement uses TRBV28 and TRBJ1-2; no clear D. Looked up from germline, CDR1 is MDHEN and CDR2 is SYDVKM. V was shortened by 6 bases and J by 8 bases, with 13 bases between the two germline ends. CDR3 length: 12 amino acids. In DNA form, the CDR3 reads TGTGCCAGCAGCAATCGGAATGGGGGCTACACCTTC. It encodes CASSNRNGGYTF.

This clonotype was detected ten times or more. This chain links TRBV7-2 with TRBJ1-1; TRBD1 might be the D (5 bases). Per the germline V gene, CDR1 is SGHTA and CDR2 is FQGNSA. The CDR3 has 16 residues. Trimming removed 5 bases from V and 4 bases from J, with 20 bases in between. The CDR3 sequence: CASSLSWDPGVTEAFF. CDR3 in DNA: TGTGCCAGCAGCCTCTCGTGGGACCCAGGTGTCACTGAAGCTTTCTTT. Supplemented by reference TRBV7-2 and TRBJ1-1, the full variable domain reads GAGVSQSPSNKVTEKGKDVELRCDPISGHTALYWYRQSLGQGLEFLIYFQGNSAPDKSGLPSDRFSAERTGGSVSTLTIQRTQQEDSAVYLCASSLSWDPGVTEAFFGQGTRLTVV.

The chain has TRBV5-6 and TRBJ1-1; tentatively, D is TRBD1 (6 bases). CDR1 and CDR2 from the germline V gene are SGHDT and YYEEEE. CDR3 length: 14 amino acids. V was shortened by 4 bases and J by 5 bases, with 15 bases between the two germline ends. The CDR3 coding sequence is TGTGCCAGCAGCCTCACGGGGGCGGTTACTGAAGCTTTCTTT. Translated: CASSLTGAVTEAFF. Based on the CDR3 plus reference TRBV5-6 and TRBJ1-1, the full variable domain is DAGVTQSPTHLIKTRGQQVTLRCSPKSGHDTVSWYQQALGQGPQFIFQYYEEEERQRGNFPDRFSGHQFPNYSSELNVNALLLGDSALYLCASSLTGAVTEAFFGQGTRLTVV.

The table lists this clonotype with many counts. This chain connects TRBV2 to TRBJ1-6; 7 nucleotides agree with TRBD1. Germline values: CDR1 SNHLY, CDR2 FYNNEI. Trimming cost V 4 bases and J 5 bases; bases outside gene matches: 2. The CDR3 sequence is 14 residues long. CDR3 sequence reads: CASSGQGNNSPLHF. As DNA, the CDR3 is TGTGCCAGCAGTGGACAGGGTAATAATTCACCCCTCCACTTT.

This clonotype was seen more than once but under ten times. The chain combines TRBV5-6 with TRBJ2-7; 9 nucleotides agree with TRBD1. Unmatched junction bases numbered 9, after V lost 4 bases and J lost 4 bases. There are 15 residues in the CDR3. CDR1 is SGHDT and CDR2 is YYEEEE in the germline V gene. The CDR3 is CASSPPGTGTYEQYF. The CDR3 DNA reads TGTGCCAGCAGCCCTCCCGGGACAGGGACTTACGAGCAGTACTTC.

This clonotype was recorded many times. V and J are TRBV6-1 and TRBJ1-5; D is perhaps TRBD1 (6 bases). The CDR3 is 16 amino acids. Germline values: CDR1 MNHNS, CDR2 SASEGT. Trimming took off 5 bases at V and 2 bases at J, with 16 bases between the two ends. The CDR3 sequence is CASSPTLTGGNQPQHF. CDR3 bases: TGTGCCAGCAGTCCTACTCTGACAGGCGGCAATCAGCCCCAGCATTTT.

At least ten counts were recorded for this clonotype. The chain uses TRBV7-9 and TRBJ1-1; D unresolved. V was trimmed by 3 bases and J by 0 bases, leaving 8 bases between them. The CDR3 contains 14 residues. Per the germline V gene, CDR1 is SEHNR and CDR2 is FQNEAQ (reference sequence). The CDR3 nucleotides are TGTGCCAGCAGCTTTTTCGGCTTGAACACTGAAGCTTTCTTT. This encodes CASSFFGLNTEAFF.